The sample holds a few counts of the clone carrying this T cell receptor beta chain. This specimen comes from a study of blood T cell repertoires in COVID-19. Authors' data handling: It was from reference gene primer amplification that nucleated cell counts were estimated. Produced via immunoSEQ multiplex PCR; TCRdb's table is partial and in-frame only. V and J calls and clone size are copied from that table; D and trimming were computed from the DNA. Among under 70,000 clones, around 87% were seen once, and the ten largest hold more than 6%. V was clipped by 5 bases and J by 7 bases; unmatched bases: 8. The length of the CDR3 is 14 residues. Per the germline V gene, CDR1 is MNHEY and CDR2 is SVGAGI.

This receptor was taken from a woman in her sixties with COVID-19, enrolled during active disease. Sequencing used peripheral blood. This sequence joins TRBV6-5 and TRBJ1-2; TRBD1 matches at 9 bases. DNA for the CDR3: TGTGCCAGCAGTCGACAGGGGGTTGTGAGTGGCTACACCTTC. Its translation: CASSRQGVVSGYTF.